The present TCR beta chain was sequenced within a study of long-term antiretroviral therapy in people with HIV. Study-level results: HIV repertoires covered narrower CDR3 length ranges than controls did.

Sequencing used immunoSEQ v3.0 at survey level. Repertoires were generated with immunoSEQ multiplex PCR, while TCRdb's copy carries only in-frame clones and drops some. The table includes some 30,000 clones, roughly nine tenths detected once. In regard to this clone: Its antigen remains unidentified.

V shed 3 bases and J shed 5 bases, with 17 bases lying between them. Germline V gives CDR1 MNHEY, CDR2 SMNVEV (reference sequence). This CDR3 spans 16 amino acids. The TCR sequence derives from a man between 18 and 29 years old with HIV. This chain links TRBV27 with TRBJ2-1; D possibly corresponds to TRBD2 (6 bases). This specimen was unsorted PBMCs, taken 1.1 years after starting antiretroviral therapy. The CDR3 nucleotides are TGTGCCAGCAGTTTTGGTACGGGAGTGGAACACAATGAGCAGTTCTTC. It encodes CASSFGTGVEHNEQFF.